This T cell receptor beta chain was identified in a study of cytomegalovirus exposure and HLA in healthy donors. Study information: From donors who were HLA-typed, an early data release held around 85 million unique TCRs.

A word on this clone: Its antigen is unidentified. Other DNA sequences of this sample code for an identical CDR3.

Study observations and caveats: Among immune exposure information, only CMV serostatus was available. Later analysis revealed greater clonal expansion in HLA-associated TCR beta chains than in equally common others.

The CDR3 totals 14 residues. Per the germline V gene, CDR1 is KGHSH and CDR2 is LQKENI. The J segment lost 5 bases and the V segment lost 3 bases, leaving 0 bases of the junction unmatched. Primers included in the PCR were 60 Vbeta and 13 Jbeta primers. Sequencing was performed with immunoSEQ multiplex PCR; in TCRdb, only in-frame clones are kept and a portion is missing. The repertoire holds 200,000 to 250,000 clones, with around 88% as singletons. V is TRBV18 and J is TRBJ1-4; 10 bases map to TRBD1. The origin of this receptor is a woman between 18 and 29 years old in good health and CMV-seronegative. Source material: PBMCs. CDR3 bases: TGTGCCAGCTCACCGGGACAGGGGAATGAAAAACTGTTTTTT. This gives the protein CASSPGQGNEKLFF.